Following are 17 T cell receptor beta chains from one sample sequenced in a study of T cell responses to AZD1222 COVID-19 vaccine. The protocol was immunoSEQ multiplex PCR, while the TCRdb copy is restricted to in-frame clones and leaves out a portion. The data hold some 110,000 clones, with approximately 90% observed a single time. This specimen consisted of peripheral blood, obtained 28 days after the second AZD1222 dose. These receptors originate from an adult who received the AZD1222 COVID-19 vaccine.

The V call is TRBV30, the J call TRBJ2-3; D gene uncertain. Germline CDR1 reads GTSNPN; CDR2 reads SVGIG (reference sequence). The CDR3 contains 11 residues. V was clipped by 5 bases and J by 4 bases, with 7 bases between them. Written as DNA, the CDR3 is TGTGCCTGGGGTCTGGCAGATACGCAGTATTTT. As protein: CAWGLADTQYF. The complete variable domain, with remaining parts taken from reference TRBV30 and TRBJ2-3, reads SQTIHQWPATLVQPVGSPLSLECTVEGTSNPNLYWYRQAAGRGLQLLFYSVGIGQISSEVPQNLSASRPQDRQFILSSKKLLLSDSGFYLCAWGLADTQYFGPGTRLTVL.

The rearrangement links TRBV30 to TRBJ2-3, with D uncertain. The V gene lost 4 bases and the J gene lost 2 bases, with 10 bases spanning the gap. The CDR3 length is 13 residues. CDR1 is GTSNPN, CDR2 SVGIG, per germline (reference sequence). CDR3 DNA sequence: TGTGCCTGGAATATCGGCGTCACAGATACGCAGTATTTT. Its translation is CAWNIGVTDTQYF.

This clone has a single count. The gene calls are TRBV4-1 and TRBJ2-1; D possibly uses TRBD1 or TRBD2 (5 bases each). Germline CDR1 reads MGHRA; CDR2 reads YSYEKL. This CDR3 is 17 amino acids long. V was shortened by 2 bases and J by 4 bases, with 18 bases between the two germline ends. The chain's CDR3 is CASSQPLPVGVYNEQFF. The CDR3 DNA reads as TGCGCCAGCAGCCAACCCCTGCCAGTGGGGGTTTACAATGAGCAGTTCTTC.

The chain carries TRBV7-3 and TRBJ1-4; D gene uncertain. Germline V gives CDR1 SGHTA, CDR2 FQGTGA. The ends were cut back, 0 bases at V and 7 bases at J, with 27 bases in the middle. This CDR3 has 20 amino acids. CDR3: CASSLTYCEGPPLEGEKLFF. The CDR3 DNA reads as TGTGCCAGCAGCTTAACCTACTGTGAAGGGCCCCCCTTGGAGGGTGAAAAACTGTTTTTT. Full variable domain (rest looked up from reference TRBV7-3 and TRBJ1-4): GAGVSQTPSNKVTEKGKYVELRCDPISGHTALYWYRQSLGQGPEFLIYFQGTGAADDSGLPNDRFFAVRPEGSVSTLKIQRTERGDSAVYLCASSLTYCEGPPLEGEKLFFGSGTQLSVL.

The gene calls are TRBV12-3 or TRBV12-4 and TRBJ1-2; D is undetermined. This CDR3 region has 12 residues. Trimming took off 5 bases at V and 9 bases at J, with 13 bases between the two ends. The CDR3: CASSPRLGSYTF. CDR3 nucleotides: TGTGCCAGCAGTCCTAGGCTTGGGAGCTACACCTTC.

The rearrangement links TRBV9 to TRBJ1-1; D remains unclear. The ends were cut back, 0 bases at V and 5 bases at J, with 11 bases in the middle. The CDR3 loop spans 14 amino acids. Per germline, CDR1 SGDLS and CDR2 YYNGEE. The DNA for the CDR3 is TGTGCCAGCAGCGTAGACCTCTCGGGAACTGAAGCTTTCTTT. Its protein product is CASSVDLSGTEAFF.

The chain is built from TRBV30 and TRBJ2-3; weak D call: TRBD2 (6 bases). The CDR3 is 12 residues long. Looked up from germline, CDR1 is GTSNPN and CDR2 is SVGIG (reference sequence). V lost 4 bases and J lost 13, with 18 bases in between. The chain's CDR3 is CAWIRGSVCEYF. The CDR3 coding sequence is TGTGCCTGGATCCGGGGGTCAGTGTGTGAGTATTTT.

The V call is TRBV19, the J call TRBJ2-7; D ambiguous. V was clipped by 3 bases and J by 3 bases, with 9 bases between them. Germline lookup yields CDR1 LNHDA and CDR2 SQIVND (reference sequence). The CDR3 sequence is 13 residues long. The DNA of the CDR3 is TGTGCCAGTAGTATCGGAGAGCTCTACGAGCAGTACTTC. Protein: CASSIGELYEQYF. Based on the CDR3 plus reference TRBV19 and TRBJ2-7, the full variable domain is DGGITQSPKYLFRKEGQNVTLSCEQNLNHDAMYWYRQDPGQGLRLIYYSQIVNDFQKGDIAEGYSVSREKKESFPLTVTSAQKNPTAFYLCASSIGELYEQYFGPGTRLTVT.

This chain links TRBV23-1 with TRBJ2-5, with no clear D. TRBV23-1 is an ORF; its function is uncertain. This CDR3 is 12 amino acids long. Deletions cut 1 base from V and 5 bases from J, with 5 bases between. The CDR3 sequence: CASSQWWETQYF. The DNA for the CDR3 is TGCGCCAGCAGTCAATGGTGGGAGACCCAGTACTTC.

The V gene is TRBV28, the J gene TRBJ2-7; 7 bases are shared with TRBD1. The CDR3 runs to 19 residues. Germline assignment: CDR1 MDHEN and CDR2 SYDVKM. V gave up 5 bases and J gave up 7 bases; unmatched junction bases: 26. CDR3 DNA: TGTGCCAGCAGTCGTTATTTCAGCCCCACACAGGGGCCCGACCGAGAGCAGTACTTC. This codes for CASSRYFSPTQGPDREQYF.

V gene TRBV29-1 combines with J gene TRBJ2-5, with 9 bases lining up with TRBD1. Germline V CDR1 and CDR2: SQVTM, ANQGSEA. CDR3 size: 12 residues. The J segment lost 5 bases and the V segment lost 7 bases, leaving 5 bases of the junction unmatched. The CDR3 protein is CSGGTGSETQYF. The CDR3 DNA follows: TGCAGCGGAGGGACAGGGAGTGAGACCCAGTACTTC.

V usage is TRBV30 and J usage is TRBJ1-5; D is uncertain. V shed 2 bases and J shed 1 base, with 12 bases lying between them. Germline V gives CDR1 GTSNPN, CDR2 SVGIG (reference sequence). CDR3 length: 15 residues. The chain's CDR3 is CAWSTTIESNQPQHF. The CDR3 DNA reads TGTGCCTGGAGTACGACCATCGAAAGCAATCAGCCCCAGCATTTT.

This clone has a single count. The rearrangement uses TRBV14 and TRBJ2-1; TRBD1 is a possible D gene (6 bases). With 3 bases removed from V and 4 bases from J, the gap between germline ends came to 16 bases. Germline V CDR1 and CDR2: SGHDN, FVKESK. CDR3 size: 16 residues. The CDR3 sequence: CASSHQRQAPYNEQFF. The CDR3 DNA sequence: TGTGCCAGCAGCCATCAACGACAGGCGCCTTACAATGAGCAGTTCTTC.

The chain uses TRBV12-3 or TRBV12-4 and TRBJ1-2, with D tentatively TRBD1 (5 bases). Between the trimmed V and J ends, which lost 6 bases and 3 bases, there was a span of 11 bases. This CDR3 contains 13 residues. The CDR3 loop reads CASSPRVHYGYTF. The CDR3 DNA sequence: TGTGCCAGCAGCCCCAGGGTCCACTATGGCTACACCTTC.

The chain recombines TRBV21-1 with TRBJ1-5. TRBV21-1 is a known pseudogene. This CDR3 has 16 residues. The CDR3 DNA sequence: TGTGCCAGCAGCAAAGACAAGCGAGACGAAAATCAGCCCCAGCATTTT. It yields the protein CASSKDKRDENQPQHF.

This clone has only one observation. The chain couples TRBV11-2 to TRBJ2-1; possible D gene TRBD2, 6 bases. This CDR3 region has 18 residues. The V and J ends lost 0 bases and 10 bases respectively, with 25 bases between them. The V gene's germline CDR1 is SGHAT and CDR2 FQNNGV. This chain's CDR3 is CASSLDAVGAAGHAEQFF. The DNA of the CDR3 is TGTGCCAGCAGCTTAGATGCCGTGGGTGCGGCGGGGCACGCGGAGCAGTTCTTC. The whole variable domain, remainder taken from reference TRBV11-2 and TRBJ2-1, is EAGVAQSPRYKIIEKRQSVAFWCNPISGHATLYWYQQILGQGPKLLIQFQNNGVVDDSQLPKDRFSAERLKGVDSTLKIQPAKLEDSAVYLCASSLDAVGAAGHAEQFFGPGTRLTVL.

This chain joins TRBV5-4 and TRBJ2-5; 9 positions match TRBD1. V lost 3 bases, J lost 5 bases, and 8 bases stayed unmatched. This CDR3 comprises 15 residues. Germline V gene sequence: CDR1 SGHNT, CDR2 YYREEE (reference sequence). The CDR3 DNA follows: TGTGCCAGCAGCTCAAAGAACAGGGGGCACGAGACCCAGTACTTC. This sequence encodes CASSSKNRGHETQYF. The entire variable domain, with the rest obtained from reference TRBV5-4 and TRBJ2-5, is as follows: ETGVTQSPTHLIKTRGQQVTLRCSSQSGHNTVSWYQQALGQGPQFIFQYYREEENGRGNFPPRFSGLQFPNYSSELNVNALELDDSALYLCASSSKNRGHETQYFGPGTRLLVL.